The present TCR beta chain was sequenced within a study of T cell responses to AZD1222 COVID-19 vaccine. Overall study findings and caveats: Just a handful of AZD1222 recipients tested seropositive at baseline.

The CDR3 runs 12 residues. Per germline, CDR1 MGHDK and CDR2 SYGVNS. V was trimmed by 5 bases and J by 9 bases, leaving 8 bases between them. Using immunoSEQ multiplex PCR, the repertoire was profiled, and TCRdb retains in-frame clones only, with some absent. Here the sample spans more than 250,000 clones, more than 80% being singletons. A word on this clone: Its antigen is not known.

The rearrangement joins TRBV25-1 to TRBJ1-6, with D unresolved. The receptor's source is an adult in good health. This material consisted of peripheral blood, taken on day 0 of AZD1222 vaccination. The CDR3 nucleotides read TGTGCCAGCAGTCCCCCTGGTTCACCCCTCCACTTT. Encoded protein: CASSPPGSPLHF. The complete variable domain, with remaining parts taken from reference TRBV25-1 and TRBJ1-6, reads EADIYQTPRYLVIGTGKKITLECSQTMGHDKMYWYQQDPGMELHLIHYSYGVNSTEKGDLSSESTVSRIRTEHFPLTLESARPSHTSQYLCASSPPGSPLHFGNGTRLTVT.